This TCR beta chain was observed in a study of CD8+CD57+ T cells in acquired aplastic anemia (dated by TCRdb to 2017 to 2018). Broadly, across the study: Extracted DNA from sorted CD4+ and CD8+ cells averaged about 3.4 ug, ranging from roughly 0.17 to 30 ug. CD8+CD57+ expansion was defined as frequency above the mean frequency observed in healthy subjects.

Summary of the overall study and its limitations: Between patients and healthy controls, no significant difference in CD8+ Simpson's diversity was found (P=0.060). Around 30 CD8+ CDR3 sequences were found in both patients and controls but appeared to be highly expressed in patients and within the immunodominant clones of the patients.

Flow cytometry had shown CD8+CD57+ cell expansion in the patients selected for sequencing. All patients had severe acquired aplastic anemia diagnosed by International Study of Aplastic Anemia and Agranulocytosis and Camitta criteria. At the time blood was sampled, none of the patients had received any therapy. TCR repertoires of sorted CD4+ and CD8+ blood T cells from severe aplastic anemia patients and healthy subjects were deep-sequenced in the study. In the USA, patient enrollment took place under clinicaltrials.gov protocols 00001620, 01623167, 00001397, 00071045, 00081523 and 00961064. Ficoll-Paque density gradient centrifugation was used to isolate peripheral blood mononuclear cells. Before DNA extraction, CD4+ and CD8+ T cells were sorted with FACS or magnetic beads. Genomic DNA served as template for TCR beta VDJ combination and CDR3 sequence profiling. An Illumina HiSeq 2000 was the platform used for TCR repertoire sequencing. The original methods were these. TRBV/TRBJ rearrangement plots, CDR3 size and DJ length profiles, and Simpson's diversity index were used to assess repertoires. The immunodominant clone was defined as the most abundant DNA sequence in deep sequencing data. CDR3 amino acid sequences were screened for sharing across subjects and compared with published repertoires and the VDJdb database. TCRdb itself trimmed the public reads at Q25 with fastp, ran MiXCR and retained productive beta chains. Rows matching on CDR3 protein sequence are summarized as one entry with the most common DNA and genes. The V and J calls follow TCRdb's processing rather than the paper's. The sample contains roughly 260,000 distinct CDR3 sequences, 45% to 50% of them found a single time. The ten largest account for 7.8% of the sample.

CDR1 SQVTM and CDR2 ANQGSEA are derived from the germline V gene. V ends up 4 bases short and J 2 bases short, with an unmatched junction base count of 5. The CDR3 measures 16 amino acids from cysteine to phenylalanine. Of all the DNA, just the CDR3 is kept, 48 bases in frame from base 1. This clonotype was detected once. Its antigen has not been determined. Base qualities are not recorded, but no much larger clone differs from it by a single base. Evidence from one read is weak. The chain uses TRBV29-1 and TRBJ2-3; TRBD2 lines up with 14 middle nucleotides. The sample consisted of sorted CD4+, CD8+, or CD8+CD57+ T cells (not recorded which) from PBMCs. The sequence came from a human donor with aplastic anemia. The CDR3 reads CSVGGLAGVNTDTQYF. The bases read TGCAGCGTTGGGGGACTAGCGGGGGTTAACACAGATACGCAGTATTTT.